These 4 T cell receptor beta chains were all obtained from the same sample, sequenced in a study of shared clonotypes between healthy human individuals. TCRdb keeps only in-frame clones here, not all; method: immunoSEQ multiplex PCR. This table holds about 690,000 clones, 90% found once. Source material: memory CD8+ T cells from PBMCs. Subset meaning: CD45RO+ cells pooled with CCR7-negative TemRA cells. The receptors shown here come from a man aged 18 to 29 in good health. Some clones in this sample may be carry-over from other donors' samples.

This chain joins TRBV27 and TRBJ2-1; tentatively, D is TRBD2 (5 bases). V was cut by 2 bases and J by 8 bases, with 19 bases left in between. CDR1 is MNHEY, CDR2 SMNVEV, per germline (reference sequence). CDR3 length equals 16 residues. The CDR3 coding sequence is TGTGCCAGCAGTTTAAGGTCTCGGGGTCGTAGGGATGAGCAGTTCTTC. This sequence encodes CASSLRSRGRRDEQFF.

This clone has only a few counts. The J gene is TRBJ1-4, the V gene TRBV2, with a tentative D call TRBD1 (5 bases). The CDR3 totals 19 residues. V shed 2 bases and J shed 0 bases, with 19 bases lying between them. Germline lookup yields CDR1 SNHLY and CDR2 FYNNEI. The CDR3, as DNA: TGTGCCAGCAGTGAATATCGGGGCAGGGATGATGCAACTAATGAAAAACTGTTTTTT. Translated: CASSEYRGRDDATNEKLFF.

The rearrangement uses TRBV18 and TRBJ2-3; 8 nucleotides line up with TRBD2. The CDR3 is made up of 14 amino acids. CDR1 KGHSH and CDR2 LQKENI come from the germline V gene. V was clipped by 8 bases and J by 1 base; unmatched bases: 5. The CDR3 spells CASLGTRGTDTQYF. The DNA for the CDR3 is TGTGCCAGCCTAGGGACTAGGGGCACAGATACGCAGTATTTT.

V is TRBV10-2 and J is TRBJ2-7; D possibly corresponds to TRBD1 (6 bases). Trimming pared 6 bases from V and 7 bases from J, leaving 19 bases between. Germline CDR1 reads WSHSY; CDR2 reads SAAADI. This CDR3 is built from 14 residues. CDR3: CASRPGGGPGEQYF. The DNA for the CDR3 is TGCGCCAGCAGACCTGGGGGCGGTCCGGGAGAGCAGTACTTC.